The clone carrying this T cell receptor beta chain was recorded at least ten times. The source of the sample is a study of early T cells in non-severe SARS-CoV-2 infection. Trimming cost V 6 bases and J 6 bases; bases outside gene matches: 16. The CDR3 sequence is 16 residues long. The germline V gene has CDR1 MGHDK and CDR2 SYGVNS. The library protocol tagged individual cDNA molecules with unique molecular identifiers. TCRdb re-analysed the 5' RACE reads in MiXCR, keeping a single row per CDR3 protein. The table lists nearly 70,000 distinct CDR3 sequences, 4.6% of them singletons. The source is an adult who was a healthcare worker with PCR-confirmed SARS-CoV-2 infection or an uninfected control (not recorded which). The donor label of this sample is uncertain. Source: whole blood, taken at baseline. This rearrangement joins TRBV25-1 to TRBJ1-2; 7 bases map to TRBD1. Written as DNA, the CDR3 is TGTGCCAGCAGCTCGACAGGGTTTAGGGGCTATAATGGCTACACCTTC. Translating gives CASSSTGFRGYNGYTF.